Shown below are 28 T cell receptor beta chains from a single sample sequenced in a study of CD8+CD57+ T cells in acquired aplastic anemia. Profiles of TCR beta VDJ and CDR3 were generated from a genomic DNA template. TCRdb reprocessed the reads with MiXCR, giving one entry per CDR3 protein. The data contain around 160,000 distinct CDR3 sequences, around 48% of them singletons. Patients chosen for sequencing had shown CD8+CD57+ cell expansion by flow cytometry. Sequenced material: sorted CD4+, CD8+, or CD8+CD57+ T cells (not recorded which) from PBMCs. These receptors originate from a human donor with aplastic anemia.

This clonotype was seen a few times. The CDR3 DNA is TGTGCCAGCAGCCAATTCTGGACTCGAGGCGAAGCTTTCTTT. It translates to CASSQFWTRGEAFF. The rearrangement joins TRBV3-1 to TRBJ1-1; D gene ambiguous. Between the trimmed V and J ends, which lost 2 bases and 8 bases, there was a span of 15 bases. Germline V gene lookup returns CDR1 LGHDT and CDR2 YNNKEL (reference sequence). The CDR3 has 14 residues.

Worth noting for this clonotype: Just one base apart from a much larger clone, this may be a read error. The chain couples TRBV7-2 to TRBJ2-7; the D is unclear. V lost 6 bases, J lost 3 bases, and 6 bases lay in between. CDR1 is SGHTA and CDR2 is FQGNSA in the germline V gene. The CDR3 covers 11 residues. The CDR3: CASSMDYEQYF. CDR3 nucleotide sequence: TGTGCCAGCAGTATGGACTACGAGCAGTACTTC.

The CDR3 protein is CSAKRGQGHLYGYTF. As DNA, the CDR3 is TGCAGTGCCAAACGGGGGCAGGGGCACCTCTATGGCTACACCTTC. The chain recombines TRBV20-1 with TRBJ1-2, with a tentative D call TRBD1 (6 bases). CDR1 is DFQATT, CDR2 SNEGSKA, per germline (reference sequence). The V and J ends lost 6 bases and 4 bases respectively, with 21 bases between them. This CDR3 is 15 amino acids long.

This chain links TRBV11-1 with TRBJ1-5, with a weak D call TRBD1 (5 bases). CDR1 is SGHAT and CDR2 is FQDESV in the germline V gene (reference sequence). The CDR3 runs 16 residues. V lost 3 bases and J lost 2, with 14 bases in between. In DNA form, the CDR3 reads TGTGCCAGCAGCTTCGCGACAACGGGGGGCAATCAGCCCCAGCATTTT. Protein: CASSFATTGGNQPQHF. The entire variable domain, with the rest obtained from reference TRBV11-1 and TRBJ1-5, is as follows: EAEVAQSPRYKITEKSQAVAFWCDPISGHATLYWYRQILGQGPELLVQFQDESVVDDSQLPKDRFSAERLKGVDSTLKIQPAELGDSAMYLCASSFATTGGNQPQHFGDGTRLSIL.

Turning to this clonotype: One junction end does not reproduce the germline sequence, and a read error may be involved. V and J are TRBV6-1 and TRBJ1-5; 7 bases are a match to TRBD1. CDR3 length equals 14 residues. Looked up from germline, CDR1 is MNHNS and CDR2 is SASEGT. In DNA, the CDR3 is TGTGCCAGCAGGGGGGGACAGCTCAATCCGCCCCAGCATTTT. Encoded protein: CASRGGQLNPPQHF.

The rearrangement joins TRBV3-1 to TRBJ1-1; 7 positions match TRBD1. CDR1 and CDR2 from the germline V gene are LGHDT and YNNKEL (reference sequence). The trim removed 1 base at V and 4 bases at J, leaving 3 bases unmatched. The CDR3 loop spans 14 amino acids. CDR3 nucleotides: TGTGCCAGCAGCCAAGGCACAGGGGCCACTGAAGCTTTCTTT. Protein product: CASSQGTGATEAFF.

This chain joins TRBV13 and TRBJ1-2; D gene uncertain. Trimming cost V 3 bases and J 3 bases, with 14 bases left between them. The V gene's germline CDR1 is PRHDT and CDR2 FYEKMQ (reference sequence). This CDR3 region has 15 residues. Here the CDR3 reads CASSLGTPVDYGYTF. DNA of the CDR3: TGTGCCAGCAGCTTGGGCACCCCGGTCGACTATGGCTACACCTTC.

The CDR3 sequence is CASSELVRYDEQYF. The CDR3 DNA reads as TGTGCCAGCAGTGAGTTAGTGAGGTACGACGAGCAGTACTTC. The V gene is TRBV2, the J gene TRBJ2-7; D ambiguous. The germline CDR1 and CDR2 sequences are SNHLY and FYNNEI. CDR3 size: 14 residues. V was clipped by 3 bases and J by 5 bases, with 14 bases between them.

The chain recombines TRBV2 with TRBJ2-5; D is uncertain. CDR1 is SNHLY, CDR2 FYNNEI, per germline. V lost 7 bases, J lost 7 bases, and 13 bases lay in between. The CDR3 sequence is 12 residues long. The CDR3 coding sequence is TGTGCCAGCACTCCCTTCAGTAGGACCCAGTACTTC. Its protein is CASTPFSRTQYF.

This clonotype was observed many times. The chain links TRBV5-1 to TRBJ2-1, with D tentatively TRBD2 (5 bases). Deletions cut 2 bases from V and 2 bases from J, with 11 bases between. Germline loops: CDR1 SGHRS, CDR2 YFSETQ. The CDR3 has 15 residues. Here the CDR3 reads CASSFEGVTYNEQFF. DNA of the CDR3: TGCGCCAGCAGCTTTGAGGGAGTTACCTACAATGAGCAGTTCTTC.

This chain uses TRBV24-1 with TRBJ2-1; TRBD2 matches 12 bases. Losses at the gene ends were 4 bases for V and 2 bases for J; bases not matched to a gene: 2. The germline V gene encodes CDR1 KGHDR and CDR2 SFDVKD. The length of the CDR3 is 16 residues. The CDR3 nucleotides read TGTGCCACCAGTGAGTCTAGCGGGGGGGCCTACAATGAGCAGTTCTTC. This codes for CATSESSGGAYNEQFF.

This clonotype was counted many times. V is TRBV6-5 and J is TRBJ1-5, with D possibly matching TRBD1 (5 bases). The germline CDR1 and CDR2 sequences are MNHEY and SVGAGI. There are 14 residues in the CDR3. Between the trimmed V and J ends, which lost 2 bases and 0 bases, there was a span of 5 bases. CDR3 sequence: CASSYGGSNQPQHF. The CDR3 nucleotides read TGTGCCAGCAGTTACGGGGGTAGCAATCAGCCCCAGCATTTT.

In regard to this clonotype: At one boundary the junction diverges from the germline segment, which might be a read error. CDR3 in DNA: TGTGCCTGCAGCCTAGAGGGTACCACTGAAGCTTTCTTT. Encoded protein: CACSLEGTTEAFF. The chain recombines TRBV7-4 with TRBJ1-1, with unresolved D. The CDR3 spans 13 residues. Germline V CDR1 and CDR2: SGHVT, SQSDAQ. The full variable domain, completed using reference TRBV7-4 and TRBJ1-1, is GAGVSQSPRYKVAKRGRDVALRCDSISGHVTLYWYRQTLGQGSEVLTYSQSDAQRDKSGRPSGRFSAERPERSVSTLKIQRTEQGDSAVYLCACSLEGTTEAFFGQGTRLTVV.

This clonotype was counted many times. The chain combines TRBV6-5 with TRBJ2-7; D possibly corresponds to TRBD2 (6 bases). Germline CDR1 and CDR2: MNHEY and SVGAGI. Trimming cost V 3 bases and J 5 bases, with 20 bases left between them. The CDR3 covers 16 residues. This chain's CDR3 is CASSYRTIRSANEQYF. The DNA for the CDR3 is TGTGCCAGCAGTTATCGGACTATCCGTTCCGCAAACGAGCAGTACTTC.

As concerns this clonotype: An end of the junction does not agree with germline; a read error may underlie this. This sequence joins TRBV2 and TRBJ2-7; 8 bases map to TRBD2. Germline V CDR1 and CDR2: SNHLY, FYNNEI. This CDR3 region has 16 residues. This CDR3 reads CAISARGRGAIYEQYF. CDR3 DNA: TGTGCCATCAGTGCCCGCGGGCGGGGGGCCATCTACGAGCAGTACTTC.

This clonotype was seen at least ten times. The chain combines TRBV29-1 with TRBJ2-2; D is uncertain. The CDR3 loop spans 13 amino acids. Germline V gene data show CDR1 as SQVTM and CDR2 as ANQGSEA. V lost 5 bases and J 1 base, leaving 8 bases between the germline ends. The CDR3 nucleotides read TGCAGCGTTATATGGCGGAACACCGGGGAGCTGTTTTTT. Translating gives CSVIWRNTGELFF.

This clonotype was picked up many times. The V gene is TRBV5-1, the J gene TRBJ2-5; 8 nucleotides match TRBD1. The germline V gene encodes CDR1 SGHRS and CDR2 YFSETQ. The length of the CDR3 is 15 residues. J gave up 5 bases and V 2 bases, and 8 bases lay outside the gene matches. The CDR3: CASSLWPGGGETQYF. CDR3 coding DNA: TGCGCCAGCAGCTTATGGCCAGGGGGCGGGGAGACCCAGTACTTC.

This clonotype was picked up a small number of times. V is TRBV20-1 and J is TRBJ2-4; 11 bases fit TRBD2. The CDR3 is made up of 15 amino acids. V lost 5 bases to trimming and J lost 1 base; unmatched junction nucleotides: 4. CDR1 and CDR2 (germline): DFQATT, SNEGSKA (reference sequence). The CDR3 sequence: CSAPRTSGAKNIQYF. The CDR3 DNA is TGCAGTGCTCCCCGGACTAGCGGGGCCAAAAACATTCAGTACTTC.

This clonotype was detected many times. CDR3 nucleotides: TGTGCCAGCAGCCAAGCCTCCAGGCCCACTAACTATGGCTACACCTTC. Translation: CASSQASRPTNYGYTF. This rearrangement joins TRBV4-2 to TRBJ1-2; no firm D call. There are 16 residues in the CDR3. V lost 1 base to trimming and J lost 0 bases, with 12 bases between them. Germline V CDR1 and CDR2: LGHNA, YNFKEQ.

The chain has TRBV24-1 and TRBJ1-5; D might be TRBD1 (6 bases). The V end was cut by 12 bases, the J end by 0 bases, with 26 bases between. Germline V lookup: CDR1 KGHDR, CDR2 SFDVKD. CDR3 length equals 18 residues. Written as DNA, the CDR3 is TGTGCCTCGCCAGATTTGGGACAACAGTCCAATAGCAATCAGCCCCAGCATTTT. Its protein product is CASPDLGQQSNSNQPQHF.

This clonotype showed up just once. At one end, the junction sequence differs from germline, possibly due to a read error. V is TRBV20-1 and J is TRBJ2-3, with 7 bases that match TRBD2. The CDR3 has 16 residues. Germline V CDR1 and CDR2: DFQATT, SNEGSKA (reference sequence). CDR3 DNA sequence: TGCAATGCTAGAGATCCGGGAGGAGATAGCACAGATACGCGGTATTTT. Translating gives CNARDPGGDSTDTRYF.

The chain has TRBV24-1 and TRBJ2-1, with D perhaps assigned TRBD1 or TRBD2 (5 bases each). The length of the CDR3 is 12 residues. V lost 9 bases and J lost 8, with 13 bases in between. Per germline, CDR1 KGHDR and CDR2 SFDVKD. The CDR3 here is CATADSGDEQFF. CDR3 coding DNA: TGTGCCACCGCCGACAGCGGCGATGAGCAGTTCTTC.

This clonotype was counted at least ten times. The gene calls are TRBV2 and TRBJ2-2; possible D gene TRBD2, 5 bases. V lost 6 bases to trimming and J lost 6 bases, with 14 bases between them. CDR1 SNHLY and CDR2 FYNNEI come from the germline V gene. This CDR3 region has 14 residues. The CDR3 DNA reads TGTGCCAGCAGAGAGGTCCTCGGGGCCGGGGAGCTGTTTTTT. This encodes CASREVLGAGELFF.

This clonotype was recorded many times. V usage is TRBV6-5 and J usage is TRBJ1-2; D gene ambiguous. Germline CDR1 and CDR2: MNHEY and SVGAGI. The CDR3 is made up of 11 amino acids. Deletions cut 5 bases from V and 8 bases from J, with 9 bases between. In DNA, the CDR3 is TGTGCCAGCAGTACTAAAGGGGGCTACACCTTC. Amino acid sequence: CASSTKGGYTF.

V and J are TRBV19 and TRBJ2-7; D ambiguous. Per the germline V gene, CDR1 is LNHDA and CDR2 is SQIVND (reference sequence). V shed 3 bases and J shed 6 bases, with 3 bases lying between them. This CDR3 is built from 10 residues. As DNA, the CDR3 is TGTGCCAGTAGTATCTCCGAGCAGTACTTC. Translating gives CASSISEQYF. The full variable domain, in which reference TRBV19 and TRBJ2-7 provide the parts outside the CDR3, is DGGITQSPKYLFRKEGQNVTLSCEQNLNHDAMYWYRQDPGQGLRLIYYSQIVNDFQKGDIAEGYSVSREKKESFPLTVTSAQKNPTAFYLCASSISEQYFGPGTRLTVT.

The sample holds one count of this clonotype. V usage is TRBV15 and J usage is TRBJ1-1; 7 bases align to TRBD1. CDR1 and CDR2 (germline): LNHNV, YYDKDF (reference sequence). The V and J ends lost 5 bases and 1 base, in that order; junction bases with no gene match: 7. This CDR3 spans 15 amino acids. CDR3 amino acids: CATSPPGTANTEAFF. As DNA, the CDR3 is TGTGCCACCAGCCCCCCCGGGACAGCGAACACTGAAGCTTTCTTT. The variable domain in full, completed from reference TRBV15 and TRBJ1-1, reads DAMVIQNPRYQVTQFGKPVTLSCSQTLNHNVMYWYQQKSSQAPKLLFHYYDKDFNNEADTPDNFQSRRPNTSFCFLDIRSPGLGDTAMYLCATSPPGTANTEAFFGQGTRLTVV.

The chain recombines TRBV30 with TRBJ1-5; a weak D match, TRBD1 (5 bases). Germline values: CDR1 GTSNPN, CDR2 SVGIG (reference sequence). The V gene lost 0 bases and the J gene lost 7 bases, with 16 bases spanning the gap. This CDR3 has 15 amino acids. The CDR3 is CAWSVSRDGRQPQHF. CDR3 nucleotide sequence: TGTGCCTGGAGTGTCAGCAGGGACGGCAGGCAGCCCCAGCATTTT. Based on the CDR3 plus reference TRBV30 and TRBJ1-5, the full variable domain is SQTIHQWPATLVQPVGSPLSLECTVEGTSNPNLYWYRQAAGRGLQLLFYSVGIGQISSEVPQNLSASRPQDRQFILSSKKLLLSDSGFYLCAWSVSRDGRQPQHFGDGTRLSIL.

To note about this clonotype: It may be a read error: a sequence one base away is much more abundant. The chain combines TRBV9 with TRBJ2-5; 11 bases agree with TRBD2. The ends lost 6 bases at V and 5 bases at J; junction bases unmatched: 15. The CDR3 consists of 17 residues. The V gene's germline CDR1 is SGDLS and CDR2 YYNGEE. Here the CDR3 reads CASNPPQGASGRETQYF. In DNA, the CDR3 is TGTGCCAGCAACCCCCCCCAGGGAGCTAGCGGGAGGGAGACCCAGTACTTC.